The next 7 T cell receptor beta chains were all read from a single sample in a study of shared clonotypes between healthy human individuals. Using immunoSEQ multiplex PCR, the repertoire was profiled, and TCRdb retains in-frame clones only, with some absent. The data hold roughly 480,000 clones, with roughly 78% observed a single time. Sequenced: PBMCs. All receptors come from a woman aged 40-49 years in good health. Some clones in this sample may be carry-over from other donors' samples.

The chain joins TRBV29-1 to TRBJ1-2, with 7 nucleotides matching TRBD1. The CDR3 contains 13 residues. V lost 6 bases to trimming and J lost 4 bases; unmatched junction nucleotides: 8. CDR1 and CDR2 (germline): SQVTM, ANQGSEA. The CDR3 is CSVQRQGAYGYTF. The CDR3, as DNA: TGCAGCGTCCAAAGACAGGGCGCCTATGGCTACACCTTC.

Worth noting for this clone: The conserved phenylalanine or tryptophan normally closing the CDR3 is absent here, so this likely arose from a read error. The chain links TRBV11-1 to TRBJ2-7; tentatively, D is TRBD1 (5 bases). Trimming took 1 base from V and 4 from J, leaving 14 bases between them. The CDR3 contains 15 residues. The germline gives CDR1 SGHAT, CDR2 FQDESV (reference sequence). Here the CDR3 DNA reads TGTGCCAGCAGCTTAGGAGACAGTTTGATGTACGAGCAGTACCTC. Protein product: CASSLGDSLMYEQYL.

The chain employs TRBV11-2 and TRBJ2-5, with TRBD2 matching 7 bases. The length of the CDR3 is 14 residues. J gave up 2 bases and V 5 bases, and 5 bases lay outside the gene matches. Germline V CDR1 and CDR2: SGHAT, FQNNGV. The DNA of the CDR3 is TGTGCCAGCAGCCGCGCTAGCGGACAAGAGACCCAGTACTTC. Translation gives CASSRASGQETQYF.

The DNA for the CDR3 is TGTGCCAGCAGCCATAGCGGGGGAGACACTGAAGCTTTCTTT. This encodes CASSHSGGDTEAFF. This chain uses TRBV6-1 with TRBJ1-1, with D maybe TRBD1 (5 bases). The CDR3 runs to 14 residues. CDR1 and CDR2 (germline): MNHNS, SASEGT. The ends were cut back, 6 bases at V and 3 bases at J, with 14 bases in the middle.

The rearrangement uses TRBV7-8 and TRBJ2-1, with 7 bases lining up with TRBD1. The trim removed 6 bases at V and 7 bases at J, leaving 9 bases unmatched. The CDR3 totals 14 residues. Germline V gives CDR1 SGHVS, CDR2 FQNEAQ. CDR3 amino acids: CASRRTGTENEQFF. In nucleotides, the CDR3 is TGTGCCAGCAGAAGAACCGGGACAGAGAATGAGCAGTTCTTC.

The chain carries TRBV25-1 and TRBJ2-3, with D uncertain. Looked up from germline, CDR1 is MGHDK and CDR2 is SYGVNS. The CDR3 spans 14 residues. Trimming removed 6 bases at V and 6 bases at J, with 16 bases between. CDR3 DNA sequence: TGTGCCAGCAGCTCTATCGGTGTTATTGATACGCAGTATTTT. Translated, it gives CASSSIGVIDTQYF.

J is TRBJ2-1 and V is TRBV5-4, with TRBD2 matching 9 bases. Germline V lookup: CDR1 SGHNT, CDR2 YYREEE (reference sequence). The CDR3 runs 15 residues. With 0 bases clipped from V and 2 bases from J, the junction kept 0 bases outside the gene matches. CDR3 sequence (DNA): TGTGCCAGCAGCTTGGGCGGGAGGGCCTACAATGAGCAGTTCTTC. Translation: CASSLGGRAYNEQFF.